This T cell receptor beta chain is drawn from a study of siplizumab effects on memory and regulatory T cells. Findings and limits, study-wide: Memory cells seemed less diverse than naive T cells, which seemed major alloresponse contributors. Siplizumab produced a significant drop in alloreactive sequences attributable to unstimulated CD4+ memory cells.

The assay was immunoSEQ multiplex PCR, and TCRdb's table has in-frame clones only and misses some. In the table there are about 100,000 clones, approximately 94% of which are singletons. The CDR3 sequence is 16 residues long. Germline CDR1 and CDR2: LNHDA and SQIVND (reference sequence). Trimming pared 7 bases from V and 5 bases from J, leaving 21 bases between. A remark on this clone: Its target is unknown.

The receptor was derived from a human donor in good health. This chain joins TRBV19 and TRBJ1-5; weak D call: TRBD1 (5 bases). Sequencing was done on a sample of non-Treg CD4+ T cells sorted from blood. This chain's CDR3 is CASTPIGQGPHQPQHF. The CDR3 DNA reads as TGTGCCAGTACCCCAATCGGCCAGGGCCCTCATCAGCCCCAGCATTTT. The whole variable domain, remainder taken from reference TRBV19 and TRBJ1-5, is DGGITQSPKYLFRKEGQNVTLSCEQNLNHDAMYWYRQDPGQGLRLIYYSQIVNDFQKGDIAEGYSVSREKKESFPLTVTSAQKNPTAFYLCASTPIGQGPHQPQHFGDGTRLSIL.